A selection of T cell receptor beta chains follows, all from one sample in a study of blood T cell repertoires in COVID-19. Clones were sequenced by immunoSEQ multiplex PCR, and TCRdb holds only the in-frame ones, with some missing. In the table there are approximately 110,000 clones, around four fifths of which are singletons. The sequenced sample consisted of peripheral blood. The receptors were sampled from a man in his 70s with acute or convalescent COVID-19. Each CDR3 is given with its conserved first and last residue. D genes are given only for firm matches. Clone size is shown for a subset of rows, as once, few, many or a class of expanded clone.

size,J,D,V,DNA,CDR3
.,TRBJ1-2,.,TRBV3-1/TRBV3-2,TGTGCCAGCAGCCAACAAAATAACTATGGCTACACCTTC,CASSQQNNYGYTF
few,TRBJ2-7,.,TRBV5-1,TGCGCCAGCAGGATGTCCCCAGGGCTAGAATCATACGAGCAGTACTTC,CASRMSPGLESYEQYF
.,TRBJ2-7,.,TRBV7-8,TGTGCCAGCAGCCCTCAGGACAGTCGCGAGCAGTACTTC,CASSPQDSREQYF
.,TRBJ2-3,TRBD2,TRBV9,TGTGCCAGCAGCGCCCGACTAGCGGGGGACACAGATACGCAGTATTTT,CASSARLAGDTDTQYF
.,TRBJ1-1,.,TRBV2,TGTGCCAGCAACTTAGGGGGGGCCACTGAAGCTTTCTTT,CASNLGGATEAFF
.,TRBJ2-7,TRBD1,TRBV5-1,TGCGCCAGCAGCCGCAGCGGACAGGCCGCCTACGAGCAGTACTTC,CASSRSGQAAYEQYF
.,TRBJ2-1,TRBD2,TRBV5-1,TGCGCCAGCAGCACCCTAGCGGGGAAGGATGAGCAGTTCTTC,CASSTLAGKDEQFF
.,TRBJ2-3,.,TRBV2,TGTGCCAGCGCCTGGGAGAGCCGCACAGATACGCAGTATTTT,CASAWESRTDTQYF
.,TRBJ2-3,.,TRBV3-1/TRBV3-2,TGTGCCAGCAGCCAAAGGGGATCCGGCACAGATACGCAGTATTTT,CASSQRGSGTDTQYF
.,TRBJ2-5,TRBD2,TRBV5-4,TGTGCCAGCAGCTCCGGCGGGGGGCCCGAGACCCAGTACTTC,CASSSGGGPETQYF
.,TRBJ1-3,.,TRBV12-3/TRBV12-4,TGTGCCAGCAGAAACAGGGCCGGAAACACCATATATTTT,CASRNRAGNTIYF
.,TRBJ2-2,.,TRBV5-8,TGTGCCAGCATACCAGTGTCGCACACAGCGAACACCGGGGAGCTGTTTTTT,CASIPVSHTANTGELFF
.,TRBJ1-2,.,TRBV28,TGTGCCAGCAGTTTAGCCGGCGGCTCTGGCTATGGCTACACCTTC,CASSLAGGSGYGYTF
.,TRBJ1-1,.,TRBV28,TGTGCCAGCAGTCACACAAGGACATATCCGGCTTTCTTT,CASSHTRTYPAFF
.,TRBJ2-3,TRBD2,TRBV4-2,TGTGCCAGCAGCCAAGTCTCTAGCGGGGGATCAGATACGCAGTATTTT,CASSQVSSGGSDTQYF
.,TRBJ1-5,.,TRBV30,TGTGCCTGGAGCTATGGCAGGTCATATAGCAATCAGCCCCAGCATTTT,CAWSYGRSYSNQPQHF
.,TRBJ1-2,TRBD1,TRBV19,TGTGCCAGTAGTAGGGACAGGGAAGTCGGTGGCTACACCTTC,CASSRDREVGGYTF
.,TRBJ2-2,.,TRBV28,TGTGCCAGCAGTTTTCGGGGTTCATGGACCGGGGAGCTGTTTTTT,CASSFRGSWTGELFF
.,TRBJ1-1,.,TRBV9,TGTGCCAGTACGACAGAGATGAACACTGAAGCTTTCTTT,CASTTEMNTEAFF
.,TRBJ1-2,TRBD1,TRBV5-1,TGCGCCAGCAGCGAAGGACAGGCTATTCAGGGCTATGGCTACACCTTC,CASSEGQAIQGYGYTF
few,TRBJ2-3,.,TRBV2,TGTGCCAGCAGTGACAGACGAGCGCCGGATACGCAGTATTTT,CASSDRRAPDTQYF
once,TRBJ2-1,.,TRBV25-1,TGTGCCAGCAGTGGGAGACGTGCCCGGGGGTACAATGAGCAGTTCTTC,CASSGRRARGYNEQFF
.,TRBJ1-1,TRBD1,TRBV7-8,TGTGCCAGCAGCCCCGGACAGGACCGTGAAGCTTTCTTT,CASSPGQDREAFF
.,TRBJ2-7,TRBD2,TRBV6-5,TGTGCCAGCAGTCGCCGGGACGGGGGGGCTCGAGGGGAGTACTTC,CASSRRDGGARGEYF
.,TRBJ2-1,TRBD2,TRBV9,TGTGCCAGCAGCGCCAGCCTAGCGGGAGCGGCGGACAATGAGCAGTTCTTC,CASSASLAGAADNEQFF